The 10 T cell receptor beta chains presented below share a single source sample, sequenced in a study of blood T cell repertoires in COVID-19. Sequencing used immunoSEQ multiplex PCR; TCRdb keeps in-frame clones, though not all of them. This sample carries approximately 150,000 clones, roughly 85% of them seen once, and the ten largest clones take roughly 19%. The sample comprised PBMCs or T cells enriched from blood (not recorded which). The source is a woman aged 70-85 years in a cohort exposed to, infected with or recovered from COVID-19 (not recorded which).

Comment on this clone: Within the sample, other DNA sequences also encode this same CDR3. V and J are TRBV6-4 and TRBJ1-2; the D is unclear. Germline values: CDR1 MRHNA, CDR2 SNTAGT. The CDR3 extends over 13 amino acids. Trimming stripped 0 bases from V and 8 bases from J, with 10 bases between. CDR3 loop: CASSDSNGAGYTF. CDR3 DNA: TGTGCCAGCAGTGACTCGAACGGTGCCGGCTACACCTTC.

In this sample, this clone turned up once. V is TRBV5-8 and J is TRBJ2-5; D may be TRBD2 (5 bases). The CDR3 has 14 amino acids. The ends were cut back, 4 bases at V and 5 bases at J, with 15 bases in the middle. CDR1 SGHTS and CDR2 YDEGEE come from the germline V gene. For the CDR3, the DNA is TGTGCCAGCAGCCCGCAAGTTGGCGGGGAGACCCAGTACTTC. Protein: CASSPQVGGETQYF.

Here the CDR3 DNA reads TGTGCCAGCAGCCCGGGGGGGTCAGGGATTAGGGAGCAGTACTTC. Amino acid sequence: CASSPGGSGIREQYF. This chain connects TRBV7-9 to TRBJ2-7, with 8 bases lining up with TRBD2. The V segment lost 5 bases and the J segment 7 bases; nucleotides outside the gene matches: 13. Germline values: CDR1 SEHNR, CDR2 FQNEAQ (reference sequence). CDR3 length: 15 amino acids.

CDR3 in amino acids: CASSPRLGPNNEQFF. The DNA for the CDR3 is TGTGCCAGCAGTCCTCGACTAGGTCCCAACAATGAGCAGTTCTTC. The chain uses TRBV28 and TRBJ2-1; maybe TRBD2 (6 bases). The germline gives CDR1 MDHEN, CDR2 SYDVKM. The CDR3 length is 15 residues. Trimming cost V 5 bases and J 5 bases, with 16 bases left between them.

J is TRBJ1-1 and V is TRBV28, with 9 bases fitting TRBD1. V lost 7 bases, J lost 8 bases, and 8 bases stayed unmatched. Germline CDR1 is MDHEN and CDR2 is SYDVKM. The CDR3 totals 13 residues. The CDR3, as DNA: TGTGCCAGCACCCTACAGGGGGCGAAGGAAGCTTTCTTT. This translates into CASTLQGAKEAFF. Using reference TRBV28 and TRBJ1-1 for the parts outside the CDR3, the full variable domain is DVKVTQSSRYLVKRTGEKVFLECVQDMDHENMFWYRQDPGLGLRLIYFSYDVKMKEKGDIPEGYSVSREKKERFSLILESASTNQTSMYLCASTLQGAKEAFFGQGTRLTVV.

This chain uses TRBV5-5 with TRBJ1-3; no clear D. The CDR3 covers 15 residues. CDR1 is SGHKS, CDR2 YYEKEE, per germline (reference sequence). The ends were cut back, 4 bases at V and 0 bases at J, with 11 bases in the middle. Here the CDR3 DNA reads TGTGCCAGCAGCCCTCCCCCGAGCTCTGGAAACACCATATATTTT. It yields the protein CASSPPPSSGNTIYF.

CDR3 in DNA: TGTGCCAGCAGCTTAGTTTTTGTTGGGGGCGAGCAGTTCTTC. Translation: CASSLVFVGGEQFF. The chain has TRBV11-2 and TRBJ2-1; D might be TRBD1 (6 bases). V dropped 1 base and J dropped 10 bases, with 14 bases sitting between them. Per germline, CDR1 SGHAT and CDR2 FQNNGV. The CDR3 has 14 amino acids.

The chain combines TRBV6-5 with TRBJ1-4; TRBD1 aligns across 8 bases. This CDR3 contains 15 residues. The germline V gene encodes CDR1 MNHEY and CDR2 SVGAGI. Germline trimming cut 6 bases from V and 2 bases from J; bases unmatched to any gene: 5. The CDR3 DNA sequence: TGTGCCAGCAGGGACAGGGAGAGGACTAATGAAAAACTGTTTTTT. Amino acid sequence: CASRDRERTNEKLFF.

This clone was found once. A read error may explain this, as a much larger clone is one base away. CDR3 sequence reads: CAGSNDRGQPQHF. As DNA, the CDR3 is TGTGCCGGCAGCAACGACAGGGGTCAGCCCCAGCATTTT. This chain uses TRBV12-3 or TRBV12-4 with TRBJ1-5, with TRBD1 matching 8 bases. The CDR3 loop spans 13 amino acids.

V and J are TRBV27 and TRBJ2-3; D possibly corresponds to TRBD2 (5 bases). CDR1 and CDR2 (germline): MNHEY, SMNVEV (reference sequence). This CDR3 comprises 15 residues. V was cut by 3 bases and J by 6 bases, with 16 bases left in between. Here the CDR3 reads CASSFGRVRGDTQYF. CDR3 bases: TGTGCCAGCAGTTTTGGGCGGGTCAGAGGGGATACGCAGTATTTT.